This T cell receptor beta chain comes out of a study of T cell repertoires in cytomegalovirus infection. Study summary: The public TCR beta signatures pointed to both CMV infection and matching HLA type. Findings and limits, study-wide: Clonotypes of TCR beta that were HLA-C-restricted and CMV-specific dominated the ex vivo response. Identification of carriers of CMV plus the relevant HLA was performed using cumulative public TCR beta family frequency.

Points on this clonotype: What it binds is unknown.

TCRdb ran MiXCR on the reads and lists one entry per CDR3 protein. The data show 450,000 to 650,000 distinct CDR3 sequences, about 30% seen once. This CDR3 contains 17 residues. Trimming left V 5 bases short and J 0 bases short, with 17 bases between. Per germline, CDR1 SGHTA and CDR2 FQGTGA. The sample taken for sequencing was PBMCs. This clonotype was obtained from a human donor in good health (CMV status not recorded). Some clones in this sample may be carry-over from other donors' samples. The genes are TRBV7-3 and TRBJ2-1, with D hard to call. The CDR3 here is CASSTAPAHHSYNEQFF. The CDR3 DNA reads as TGTGCCAGCAGCACCGCTCCAGCGCACCACTCCTACAATGAGCAGTTCTTC.